The sequence of this T cell receptor (beta chain) was determined in a study of beta chain features in type 1 diabetes (dated by TCRdb to the late 2010s). Background for the entire study: Patients and healthy donors did not differ in mean age, gender distribution, total cell number or subset yield. A total of approximately 100 million sorted cells were examined across all samples, and the number of cells per subset was strongly correlated with RNA yield. The study compared TCRB repertoires of sorted circulating CD4+ T cell subsets between recently diagnosed type 1 diabetes patients and matched healthy donors. Regulatory and stem cell-like memory subsets were obtained from only 8 patients and about eight healthy donors, while naive and central memory subsets were obtained from all 30 or so donors.

Its CDR3 holds 13 amino acids, cysteine through phenylalanine. The retained sequence is limited to the CDR3, 39 bases, with the frame set at the first base. CDR1 and CDR2, looked up from the germline V gene, are SGDLS and YYNGEE. A distance of 13 bases separates the germline ends of V and J, which lose 0 bases and 12 bases respectively. About this clone itself: No antigen is known for it. Nothing much larger sits one base from this clone, and base qualities are not available.

Each donor gave one peripheral blood draw, averaging approximately 110 mL, which was collected into heparinised tubes. Naive, central memory, regulatory and stem cell-like memory CD4+ T cells were sorted on a BD FACSAria II using a panel including CD45RO, CCR7, CD25, CD127, CD95 and CD27. Purity was above 95% for every sorted population. PBMCs were separated immediately by Lymphoprep density gradient centrifugation and were stained directly, without being cultured. So that batch effects would be minimized, each experiment stained and sorted samples in pairs, pairing one healthy donor with one patient. The entire amount of isolated RNA was reverse transcribed using the High Capacity cDNA Reverse Transcription Kit, so the sequenced TCRB transcripts were expressed ones. Deep immunoSEQ sequencing was performed on naive, central memory and regulatory T cell samples, with an average of roughly 3.6 million total reads per sample. Sorted cells were lysed in RLT buffer, and RNA was extracted using DNase-treated RNeasy Micro or Mini kits according to cell number. Each cell subset was processed separately to prevent cross-contamination, with patient and healthy donor samples processed together. TCRB sequences were amplified from cDNA with the immunoSEQ multiplex PCR, producing 87-bp fragments spanning the CDR3 region. Amplicons were sequenced on the Illumina HiSeq platform. Per the authors' processing: Synthetic template baselines were used to correct PCR bias computationally, reads within Hamming distance 2 were collapsed together, and singletons that could not be merged were discarded. By aligning reads against IMGT, V, D and J genes, CDR3 length, and insertions or deletions at six rearrangement sites were assigned. Within each subset, clonotype counts were normalized to sorted cell number, after which true diversity and Gini coefficients were computed with the tcR R package. Repertoire sharing was quantified using the overlap coefficient calculated on TCRB nucleotide sequences. Out-of-frame TCRB sequences from naive cells were analyzed to stand in for the pre-selection repertoire. TCRdb re-hosts the immuneACCESS table, in-frame sequences only. Its copies lack some clones; in the studies checked, an unresolved V gene accounts for under half of them, and the cause for the rest is not known. V and J calls plus clone size are reproduced from that table; the DNA served to infer D and trimming. This sample gives about 360,000 clones in total; roughly 12% of them show up just once. About 0.017% of the sample goes to the ten largest clones.

Overall study results and their limits: At VDJ recombination sites, patients with type 1 diabetes made fewer insertions and deleted more nucleotides, a pattern implying thymic rearrangement abnormalities. The naive, central memory and regulatory TCRB repertoires appeared to resemble one another more closely among patients than among healthy donors. In all four CD4+ subsets, TCRB CDR3 length was moderately but significantly shorter in type 1 diabetes patients. PCR might favor shorter templates, but patient and control samples were amplified and corrected together, so any skew would affect both groups equally. Only small numbers of individuals were included in the HLA sub-analyses, which left unresolved whether HLA type had any influence on TCRB rearrangement. Because cDNA was sequenced instead of genomic DNA, activated cells with high expression could be over-represented, although the groups did not differ in activation or CD3 levels.

The sample was naive CD4+ T cells from blood. Sample cell subset or site, as interpreted from the label and publication: true naive CD4+ T cells. The receptor was isolated from a man between 18 and 29 years old in good health. The rearranged chain carries TRBV9 and TRBJ2-1; possibly the D gene is TRBD2, per 5 matching bases. The CDR3 is CASSVDIARVQFF. In nucleotide form, the sequence is TGTGCCAGCAGCGTAGATATTGCGAGGGTGCAGTTCTTC.